This is a list of T cell receptor beta chains from one sample in a study of blood T cell repertoires in COVID-19. Libraries were prepared by immunoSEQ multiplex PCR; TCRdb keeps only in-frame clonotypes and omits some of them. The sample consists of 250,000 to 300,000 clones, about 88% of them appearing once. Sequenced input: peripheral blood. These receptor sequences come from a woman between 35 and 50 years old who had recovered from COVID-19. Each CDR3 is given with its conserved first and last residue. A D gene is named only where the DNA matches it firmly. Size tells how often a clone was seen (once, few, many) or the class of an expanded clone, and some rows leave it out.

TRBJ2-3 TRBV7-6 TRBD2 . CASSLGGGRTDTQYF TGTGCCAGCAGCTTAGGGGGAGGGCGCACAGATACGCAGTATTTT
TRBJ2-7 TRBV6-5 TRBD2 . CASRVAGGAYEQYF TGTGCCAGCAGGGTAGCGGGGGGGGCCTACGAGCAGTACTTC
TRBJ1-2 TRBV30 . . CAWNLANYGYTF TGTGCCTGGAATTTAGCTAACTATGGCTACACCTTC
TRBJ2-6 TRBV27 TRBD1 once CASPPGTGGNGANVLTF TGTGCCAGCCCCCCCGGGACAGGGGGCAATGGGGCCAACGTCCTGACTTTC
TRBJ1-1 TRBV9 . . CASSKGRQSNTEAFF TGTGCCAGCAGCAAGGGGAGGCAGTCGAACACTGAAGCTTTCTTT
TRBJ2-1 TRBV7-3 . . CASSPRGGTGRGEQFF TGTGCCAGCAGCCCCCGGGGGGGGACAGGGCGCGGGGAGCAGTTCTTC
TRBJ1-5 TRBV24-1 . once CATSLGSQPQHF TGTGCCACATCGTTGGGGAGTCAGCCCCAGCATTTT
TRBJ2-1 TRBV6-5 TRBD1 once CASSYKGAFSYNEQFF TGTGCCAGCAGTTACAAGGGGGCCTTCTCCTACAATGAGCAGTTCTTC
TRBJ2-7 TRBV7-3 TRBD2 . CASSPRGGRASDYEQYF TGTGCCAGCAGCCCAAGGGGCGGGAGGGCCTCCGACTACGAGCAGTACTTC
TRBJ2-7 TRBV27 . . CASSPWAGPYEQYF TGTGCCAGCAGTCCATGGGCGGGCCCCTACGAGCAGTACTTC
TRBJ2-3 TRBV7-3 TRBD1 . CASSARTGNTDTQYF TGTGCCAGCAGCGCCAGGACAGGCAACACAGATACGCAGTATTTT
TRBJ2-5 TRBV5-1 . . CASSLSQREETQYF TGCGCCAGCAGCTTGTCCCAGCGGGAAGAGACCCAGTACTTC
TRBJ1-3 TRBV9 . . CASSVDPLGNTIYF TGTGCCAGCAGCGTAGATCCCCTCGGAAACACCATATATTTT
TRBJ2-3 TRBV20-1 . . CSAARDTQYF TGCAGTGCTGCTCGGGATACGCAGTATTTT
TRBJ1-1 TRBV11-2 . . CASSPGGYTEAFF TGTGCCAGCAGCCCCGGGGGGTACACTGAAGCTTTCTTT
TRBJ1-4 TRBV6-4 . once CASSVPPRDEKLFF TGTGCCAGCAGTGTACCGCCCCGGGATGAAAAACTGTTTTTT
TRBJ2-3 TRBV7-2 . once CASSLAAGAVDTQYF TGTGCCAGCAGCTTAGCGGCAGGGGCGGTAGATACGCAGTATTTT
TRBJ1-1 TRBV3-1/TRBV3-2 TRBD1 . CASRQGAEWTEAFF TGTGCCAGTCGACAGGGGGCAGAGTGGACTGAAGCTTTCTTT
TRBJ1-3 TRBV7-2 . . CASSPGRGVTIYF TGTGCCAGCAGCCCGGGGAGGGGGGTAACCATATATTTT
TRBJ1-5 TRBV7-8 . . CASSSYRVSNQPQHF TGTGCCAGCAGCTCATACAGGGTTAGTAATCAGCCCCAGCATTTT
TRBJ2-3 TRBV9 TRBD2 . CASSARTSGITDTQYF TGTGCCAGCAGCGCACGGACTAGCGGAATCACAGATACGCAGTATTTT
TRBJ1-1 TRBV19 . . CASSIGPRPEAFF TGTGCCAGTAGTATCGGCCCGAGGCCTGAAGCTTTCTTT
TRBJ1-2 TRBV3-1/TRBV3-2 . . CASSQWYRAGEEGDYGYTF TGTGCCAGCAGCCAATGGTACAGGGCGGGCGAAGAAGGCGACTATGGCTACACCTTC
TRBJ1-1 TRBV19 TRBD1 . CASSWTGGMNTEAFF TGTGCCAGTAGCTGGACAGGGGGCATGAACACTGAAGCTTTCTTT
TRBJ2-2 TRBV4-1 TRBD2 . CASSQLGLAGAGELFF TGCGCCAGCAGCCAGCTGGGGCTAGCGGGAGCCGGGGAGCTGTTTTTT
TRBJ1-1 TRBV13 TRBD1 . CASSSGQRTAFF TGTGCCAGCAGCTCGGGACAGCGAACAGCTTTCTTT
TRBJ2-7 TRBV5-4 . . CASSPGGRGIGYEQYF TGTGCCAGCAGCCCCGGGGGGAGGGGGATTGGTTACGAGCAGTACTTC
TRBJ2-3 TRBV10-3 . . CATQPQTSTDTQYF TGTGCCACCCAGCCACAGACAAGCACAGATACGCAGTATTTT
TRBJ1-1 TRBV7-9 TRBD1 . CASSLNAGGTEAFF TGTGCCAGCAGCTTAAATGCAGGGGGCACTGAAGCTTTCTTT
TRBJ2-2 TRBV7-3 . . CASSLTNRPKNTGELFF TGTGCCAGCAGCTTGACGAACAGGCCCAAGAACACCGGGGAGCTGTTTTTT
TRBJ2-5 TRBV29-1 TRBD2 . CSVEEFISRGGQYF TGCAGCGTTGAAGAGTTTATCAGCCGGGGGGGCCAGTACTTC
TRBJ1-6 TRBV7-9 TRBD1 . CASSVPGGMGNSPLHF TGTGCCAGCAGCGTGCCAGGGGGCATGGGTAATTCACCCCTCCACTTT
TRBJ2-1 TRBV7-3 TRBD2 . CASSLISGSSYNEQFF TGTGCCAGCAGCTTGATTAGCGGGAGCTCCTACAATGAGCAGTTCTTC
TRBJ1-4 TRBV4-3 . . CASSPRGGSATNEKLFF TGCGCCAGCAGCCCTCGGGGGGGGAGCGCAACTAATGAAAAACTGTTTTTT
TRBJ1-1 TRBV11-2 . . CASSLVPGLDTEAFF TGTGCCAGCAGCTTAGTTCCGGGGTTGGACACTGAAGCTTTCTTT
TRBJ1-2 TRBV5-4 . . CASSPPLRAVGYTF TGTGCCAGCAGCCCCCCTCTGAGGGCAGTGGGCTACACCTTC
TRBJ2-7 TRBV2 . . CASRAPPGFGSYEQYF TGTGCCAGCAGAGCCCCCCCAGGGTTCGGGTCCTACGAGCAGTACTTC
TRBJ2-2 TRBV11-3 . . CASSYPGGDGELFF TGTGCCAGCAGCTATCCGGGCGGGGACGGGGAGCTGTTTTTT
TRBJ2-6 TRBV11-3 . . CASSLGPRAGANVLTF TGTGCCAGCAGCTTAGGGCCCAGGGCCGGGGCCAACGTCCTGACTTTC
TRBJ2-7 TRBV5-8 . . CASSLGGGVYEQYF TGTGCCAGCAGCTTGGGTGGAGGGGTGTACGAGCAGTACTTC
TRBJ1-3 TRBV7-2 TRBD1 . CASTDQGTGGLVNTIYF TGTGCCAGCACCGACCAGGGGACAGGGGGCTTGGTAAACACCATATATTTT
TRBJ1-1 TRBV7-9 . . CASSLVAGWVPNTEAFF TGTGCCAGCAGCTTGGTGGCCGGGTGGGTCCCGAACACTGAAGCTTTCTTT
TRBJ2-5 TRBV6-1 . . CASSLDNWTQYF TGTGCCAGCAGCCTGGACAATTGGACCCAGTACTTC
TRBJ2-3 TRBV7-9 TRBD2 . CASSFRTSGDANTQYF TGTGCCAGCAGCTTTCGGACTAGCGGGGACGCTAATACGCAGTATTTT
TRBJ2-7 TRBV7-9 . . CASSLTKTGPSDEQYF TGTGCCAGCAGCCTTACGAAGACAGGACCCTCCGACGAGCAGTACTTC